What follows are 21 T cell receptor beta chains derived from one specimen sequenced in a study of spatial heterogeneity in lung cancer. The time point here: blood at routine non-recurrence follow-up after resection. TCRdb itself ran the 5' RACE reads through MiXCR, one entry per CDR3 protein. Of approximately 70,000 distinct CDR3 sequences in the sample, around 8.9% were seen once. The specimen comprised PBMCs, sampled at follow-up. Receptor source: a female donor with early-stage non-small cell lung cancer.

This clonotype has at least ten counts. The chain employs TRBV7-2 and TRBJ2-7; D is undetermined. V was cut by 2 bases and J by 6 bases, with 14 bases left in between. Germline assignment: CDR1 SGHTA and CDR2 FQGNSA. The CDR3 totals 14 residues. In DNA, the CDR3 is TGTGCCAGCAGCTTACCCTATGACACCGCCGAGCAGTACTTC. Encoded protein: CASSLPYDTAEQYF.

This clonotype was picked up many times. The chain combines TRBV18 with TRBJ1-1; 7 nucleotides agree with TRBD1. Trimming removed 3 bases from V and 0 bases from J; junction bases left unmatched: 4. The CDR3 runs to 15 residues. Germline V CDR1 and CDR2: KGHSH, LQKENI. For the CDR3, the DNA is TGTGCCAGCTCACCGCAGGGACAGATGAACACTGAAGCTTTCTTT. Amino acid sequence: CASSPQGQMNTEAFF.

This clonotype occurred many times. This rearrangement joins TRBV5-4 to TRBJ1-3; 7 nucleotides match TRBD1. CDR1 and CDR2 (germline): SGHNT, YYREEE (reference sequence). V shed 0 bases, J shed 7 bases, and the junction held 7 bases outside the gene matches. The length of the CDR3 is 15 residues. The CDR3 sequence: CASSLAGQRMNTIYF. CDR3 bases: TGTGCCAGCAGCTTGGCGGGACAGAGGATGAACACCATATATTTT.

V usage is TRBV27 and J usage is TRBJ2-3; D is unresolved. Germline CDR1 and CDR2: MNHEY and SMNVEV (reference sequence). The CDR3 contains 13 residues. The V gene lost 8 bases and the J gene lost 4 bases, with 13 bases spanning the gap. CDR3 in amino acids: CASRVGPPDTQYF. DNA of the CDR3: TGTGCCAGCCGCGTTGGGCCCCCAGATACGCAGTATTTT.

At least ten counts were recorded for this clonotype. The chain joins TRBV7-9 to TRBJ1-6, with 7 bases identical to TRBD1. The CDR3 is 11 residues long. The V and J ends lost 7 bases and 14 bases, in that order; junction bases with no gene match: 5. Germline V gives CDR1 SEHNR, CDR2 FQNEAQ (reference sequence). The CDR3 coding sequence is TGTGCCAGCACCGACGGGACAGCCCTCCACTTT. Translating gives CASTDGTALHF.

This clonotype was detected many times. This chain uses TRBV7-2 with TRBJ1-5, with 7 nucleotides matching TRBD1. Germline trimming cut 5 bases from V and 4 bases from J; bases unmatched to any gene: 8. This CDR3 is 15 amino acids long. CDR1 is SGHTA, CDR2 FQGNSA, per germline. The CDR3 is CASSQLGTANQPQHF. The CDR3 DNA reads as TGTGCCAGCAGCCAACTCGGGACAGCGAATCAGCCCCAGCATTTT.

This sequence joins TRBV9 and TRBJ1-6; 9 nucleotides align to TRBD1. The germline V gene has CDR1 SGDLS and CDR2 YYNGEE. The ends lost 3 bases at V and 9 bases at J; junction bases unmatched: 7. CDR3 length: 15 amino acids. DNA for the CDR3: TGTGCCAGCAGCGCCGGGACAGGGCATTCTTCACCCCTCCACTTT. Translated: CASSAGTGHSSPLHF.

Ten or more counts support this clonotype. At one end the junction does not follow the germline gene, possibly because of a read error. The chain uses TRBV7-3 and TRBJ1-2, with TRBD1 matching 8 bases. The CDR3 is made up of 15 amino acids. Per germline, CDR1 SGHTA and CDR2 FQGTGA. CDR3 sequence (DNA): TGTGCCAGCAGCTCGACAGGGGCCAATAGCTATGACTACACCTTC. It specifies CASSSTGANSYDYTF.

This clonotype has a handful of counts. This chain uses TRBV14 with TRBJ2-3; no reliable D call. V was pared by 4 bases and J by 6 bases, with 5 bases between. Germline-derived CDR1 and CDR2 are SGHDN and FVKESK. The CDR3 has 11 amino acids. For the CDR3, the DNA is TGTGCCAGCAGCCCCGGGGATACGCAGTATTTT. Its protein product is CASSPGDTQYF.

This clonotype was seen repeatedly, ten times or more. The rearrangement joins TRBV4-1 to TRBJ2-1; D might be TRBD2 (6 bases). The CDR3 consists of 14 residues. Trimming cost V 3 bases and J 8 bases, with 14 bases left between them. Germline assignment: CDR1 MGHRA and CDR2 YSYEKL. The CDR3 DNA reads as TGCGCCAGCAGCCAGTGGGGACTGAAGGATGAGCAGTTCTTC. Translating it yields CASSQWGLKDEQFF.

This clonotype occurred many times. Here the CDR3 DNA reads TGTGCCAGCAGCGAAGGGACAGCATACGAGCAGTACTTC. This translates into CASSEGTAYEQYF. The V gene is TRBV7-9, the J gene TRBJ2-7, with 7 bases aligning to TRBD1. Per the germline V gene, CDR1 is SEHNR and CDR2 is FQNEAQ (reference sequence). The CDR3 totals 13 residues. The V gene end was trimmed by 5 bases and the J gene end by 4 bases; junction bases not matched to a gene: 5.

This clonotype has a count of ten or more. The chain has TRBV4-2 and TRBJ1-1; 7 nucleotides match TRBD1. The germline gives CDR1 LGHNA, CDR2 YNFKEQ. The CDR3 totals 14 residues. The V and J ends lost 4 bases and 3 bases, in that order; junction bases with no gene match: 5. Here the CDR3 DNA reads TGTGCCAGCAGCCGAACCGGGACAGACACTGAAGCTTTCTTT. Its translation is CASSRTGTDTEAFF.

This clonotype was seen only a few times. The gene calls are TRBV15 and TRBJ2-2; 9 positions match TRBD2. V shed 0 bases and J 5 bases; nucleotides not matched to a gene: 10. CDR1 is LNHNV, CDR2 YYDKDF, per germline (reference sequence). The CDR3 runs to 18 residues. The CDR3, as DNA: TGTGCCACCAGCAGAGATCCCTTAGCGGGAGAGCGTACCGGGGAGCTGTTTTTT. It encodes CATSRDPLAGERTGELFF.

The rearrangement joins TRBV20-1 to TRBJ2-2; D possibly corresponds to TRBD1 (6 bases). V was shortened by 6 bases and J by 5 bases, with 16 bases between the two germline ends. Germline values: CDR1 DFQATT, CDR2 SNEGSKA (reference sequence). The CDR3 is made up of 14 amino acids. The CDR3 spells CSAWDKFSTGELFF. CDR3 coding DNA: TGCAGTGCCTGGGACAAATTTTCTACCGGGGAGCTGTTTTTT.

This clonotype has only a few counts. The V gene is TRBV12-3 or TRBV12-4, the J gene TRBJ2-7, with D perhaps TRBD2 (5 bases). This CDR3 region has 14 residues. The V gene lost 6 bases and the J gene lost 3 bases, with 15 bases spanning the gap. CDR3 region: CASRPTTGIYEQYF. The CDR3 DNA reads TGTGCCAGCAGGCCTACCACCGGGATCTACGAGCAGTACTTC.

This clonotype occurred a few times. The genes are TRBV29-1 and TRBJ2-5; 8 bases agree with TRBD2. CDR3 length: 15 amino acids. V gave up 4 bases and J gave up 1 base; unmatched junction bases: 8. CDR1 and CDR2 from the germline V gene are SQVTM and ANQGSEA. The CDR3 sequence is CSVAHSGKSQETQYF. The CDR3 DNA follows: TGCAGCGTTGCTCATAGCGGGAAAAGCCAAGAGACCCAGTACTTC.

The chain is built from TRBV29-1 and TRBJ2-5, with TRBD1 identical over 7 bases. This CDR3 contains 14 residues. J gave up 5 bases and V 5 bases, and 11 bases lay outside the gene matches. Germline CDR1 reads SQVTM; CDR2 reads ANQGSEA. The CDR3: CSVRKQGIGETQYF. The DNA of the CDR3 is TGCAGCGTTCGGAAACAGGGGATTGGGGAGACCCAGTACTTC.

This clonotype was seen repeatedly, ten times or more. The chain uses TRBV27 and TRBJ2-5; TRBD2 aligns across 9 bases. With 6 bases clipped from V and 6 bases from J, the junction kept 8 bases outside the gene matches. CDR3 length: 14 amino acids. Germline assignment: CDR1 MNHEY and CDR2 SMNVEV (reference sequence). For the CDR3, the DNA is TGTGCCAGCAGAAATAGCGGGAGTAAAAAGACCCAGTACTTC. Translation: CASRNSGSKKTQYF.

This clonotype was counted ten times or more. The rearrangement uses TRBV9 and TRBJ2-2; D gene uncertain. Trimming stripped 2 bases from V and 5 bases from J, with 10 bases between. The CDR3 sequence is 14 residues long. The germline CDR1 and CDR2 sequences are SGDLS and YYNGEE. The CDR3 DNA reads as TGTGCCAGCAGCGTCTTTCCAGGTACCGGGGAGCTGTTTTTT. This translates into CASSVFPGTGELFF.

This clonotype has just a few counts. V and J are TRBV2 and TRBJ2-1; the D is unclear. CDR1 SNHLY and CDR2 FYNNEI come from the germline V gene. CDR3 length: 11 residues. Trimming took off 6 bases at V and 7 bases at J, with 7 bases between the two ends. The CDR3 loop reads CASRRGNEQFF. CDR3 bases: TGTGCCAGCAGGCGCGGTAATGAGCAGTTCTTC.

This clonotype showed up many times. The rearrangement uses TRBV7-6 and TRBJ2-2; TRBD1 might be the D (5 bases). The germline V gene has CDR1 SGHVS and CDR2 FNYEAQ. The CDR3 loop spans 14 amino acids. Trimming cost V 1 base and J 6 bases, with 9 bases left between them. CDR3 amino acids: CASSLGYRSGELFF. CDR3 nucleotide sequence: TGTGCCAGCAGCTTAGGTTACAGGTCCGGGGAGCTGTTTTTT.